By frequency in the sample, the clone carrying this T cell receptor (beta chain) is medium-sized. The sample originates from a study of patients and donors after allogeneic stem cell transplantation. TCRdb passed the RT-PCR reads through MiXCR, listing each CDR3 protein once. The data hold about 16,000 distinct CDR3 sequences, with 27% observed a single time. The CDR3 consists of 17 residues. Germline lookup yields CDR1 SGDLS and CDR2 YYNGEE. Trimming at V came to 3 bases and at J to 3 bases, leaving 7 bases not matched to a gene. This clonotype was sampled from a human donor who was either an allogeneic HSCT recipient or a stem cell or donor lymphocyte infusion donor (not recorded which). It is not recorded whose cells these are; they may come from a transplant donor. The chain joins TRBV9 to TRBJ2-5; 14 nucleotides match TRBD2. What was sequenced was blood, either unsorted or a sorted T cell fraction (not recorded which). CDR3 residues: CASSGGLAGGSEETQYF. In DNA, the CDR3 is TGTGCCAGCAGCGGCGGACTAGCGGGGGGAAGCGAAGAGACCCAGTACTTC.